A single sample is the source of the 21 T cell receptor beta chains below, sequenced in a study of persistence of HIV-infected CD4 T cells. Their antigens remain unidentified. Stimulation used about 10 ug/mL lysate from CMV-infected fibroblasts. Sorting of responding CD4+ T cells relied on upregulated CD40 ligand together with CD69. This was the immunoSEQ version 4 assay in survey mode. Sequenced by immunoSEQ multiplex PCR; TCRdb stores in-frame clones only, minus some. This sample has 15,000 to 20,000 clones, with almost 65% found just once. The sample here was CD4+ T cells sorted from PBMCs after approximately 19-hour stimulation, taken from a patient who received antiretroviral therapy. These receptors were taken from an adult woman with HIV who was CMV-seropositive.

Here the CDR3 reads CASSTDRNQPQHF. The CDR3 DNA reads TGTGCCAGTAGTACGGACAGGAATCAGCCCCAGCATTTT. This chain uses TRBV19 with TRBJ1-5, with 7 bases fitting TRBD1. The CDR3 runs 13 residues. V lost 4 bases, J lost 4 bases, and 1 base stayed unmatched. Germline V gene data show CDR1 as LNHDA and CDR2 as SQIVND (reference sequence).

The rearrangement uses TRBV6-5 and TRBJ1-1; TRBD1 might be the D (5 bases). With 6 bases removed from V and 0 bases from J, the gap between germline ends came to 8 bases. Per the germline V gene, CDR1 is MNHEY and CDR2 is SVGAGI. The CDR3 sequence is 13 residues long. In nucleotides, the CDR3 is TGTGCCAGCAGCTCGACAGTGAACACTGAAGCTTTCTTT. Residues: CASSSTVNTEAFF.

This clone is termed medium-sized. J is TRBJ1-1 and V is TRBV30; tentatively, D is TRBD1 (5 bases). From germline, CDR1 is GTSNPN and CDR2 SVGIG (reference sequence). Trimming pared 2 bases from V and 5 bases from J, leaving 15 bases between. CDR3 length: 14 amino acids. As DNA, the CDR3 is TGTGCCTGGAGTCTAGGGGCGGGGGAAACTGAAGCTTTCTTT. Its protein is CAWSLGAGETEAFF.

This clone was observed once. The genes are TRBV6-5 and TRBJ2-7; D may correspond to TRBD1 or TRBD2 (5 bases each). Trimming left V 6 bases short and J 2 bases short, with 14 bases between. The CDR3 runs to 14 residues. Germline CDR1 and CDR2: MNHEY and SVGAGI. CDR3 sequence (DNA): TGTGCCAGCAGAACCGGGACGGCAACCTACGAGCAGTACTTC. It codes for CASRTGTATYEQYF.

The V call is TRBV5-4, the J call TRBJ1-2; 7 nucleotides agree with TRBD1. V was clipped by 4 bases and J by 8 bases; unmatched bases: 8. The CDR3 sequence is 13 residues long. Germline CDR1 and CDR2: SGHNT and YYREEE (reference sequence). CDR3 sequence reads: CASSLGRGQGYTF. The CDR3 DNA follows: TGTGCCAGCAGCCTGGGAAGGGGGCAGGGCTACACCTTC.

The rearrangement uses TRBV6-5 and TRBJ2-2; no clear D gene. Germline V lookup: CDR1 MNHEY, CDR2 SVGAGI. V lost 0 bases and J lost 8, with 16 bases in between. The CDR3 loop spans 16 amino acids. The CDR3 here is CASSYSRRARAGELFF. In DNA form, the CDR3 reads TGTGCCAGCAGTTACTCGAGACGGGCTAGGGCGGGGGAGCTGTTTTTT.

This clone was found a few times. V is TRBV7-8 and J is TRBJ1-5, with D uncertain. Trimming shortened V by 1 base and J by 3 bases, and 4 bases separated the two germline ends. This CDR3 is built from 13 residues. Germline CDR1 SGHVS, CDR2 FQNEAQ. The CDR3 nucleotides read TGTGCCAGCAGCTTAGGGCTCAATCAGCCCCAGCATTTT. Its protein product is CASSLGLNQPQHF.

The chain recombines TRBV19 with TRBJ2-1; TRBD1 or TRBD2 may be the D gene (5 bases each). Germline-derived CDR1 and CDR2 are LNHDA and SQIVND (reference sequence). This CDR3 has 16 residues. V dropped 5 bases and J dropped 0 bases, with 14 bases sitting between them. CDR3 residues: CASSPDRLLSYNEQFF. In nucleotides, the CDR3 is TGTGCCAGTAGTCCAGACAGACTACTCTCCTACAATGAGCAGTTCTTC.

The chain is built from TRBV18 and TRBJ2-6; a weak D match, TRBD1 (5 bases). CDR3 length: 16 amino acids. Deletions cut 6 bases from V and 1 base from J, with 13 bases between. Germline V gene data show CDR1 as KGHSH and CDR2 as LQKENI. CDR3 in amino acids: CASSRFRQSGANVLTF. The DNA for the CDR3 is TGTGCCAGCTCCCGATTTCGACAGTCTGGGGCCAACGTCCTGACTTTC.

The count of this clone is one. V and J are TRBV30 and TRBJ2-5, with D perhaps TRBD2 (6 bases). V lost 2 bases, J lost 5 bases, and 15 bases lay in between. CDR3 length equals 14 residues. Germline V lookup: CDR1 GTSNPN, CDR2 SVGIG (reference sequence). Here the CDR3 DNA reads TGTGCCTGGAGTCCCGGAGGGCGTAGGGAGACCCAGTACTTC. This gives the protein CAWSPGGRRETQYF.

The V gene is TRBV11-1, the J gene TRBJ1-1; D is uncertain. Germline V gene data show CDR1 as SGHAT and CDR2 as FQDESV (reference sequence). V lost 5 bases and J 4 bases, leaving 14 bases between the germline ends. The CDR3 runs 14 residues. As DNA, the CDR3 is TGTGCCAGCAGCGTTGCGGAGTGGGTCACTGAAGCTTTCTTT. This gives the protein CASSVAEWVTEAFF. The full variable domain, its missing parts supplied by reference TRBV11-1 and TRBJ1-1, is EAEVAQSPRYKITEKSQAVAFWCDPISGHATLYWYRQILGQGPELLVQFQDESVVDDSQLPKDRFSAERLKGVDSTLKIQPAELGDSAMYLCASSVAEWVTEAFFGQGTRLTVV.

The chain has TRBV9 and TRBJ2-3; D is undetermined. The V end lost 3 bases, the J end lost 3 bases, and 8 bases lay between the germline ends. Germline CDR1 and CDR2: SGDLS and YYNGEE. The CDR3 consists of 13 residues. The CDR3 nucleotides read TGTGCCAGCAGCGCCTTGACTACAGATACGCAGTATTTT. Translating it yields CASSALTTDTQYF.

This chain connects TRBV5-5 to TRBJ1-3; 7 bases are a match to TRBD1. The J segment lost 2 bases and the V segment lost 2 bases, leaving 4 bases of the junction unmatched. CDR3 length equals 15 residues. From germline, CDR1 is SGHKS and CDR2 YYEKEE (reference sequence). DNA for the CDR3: TGTGCCAGCAGCTTAAGACAGGGACCTGGAAACACCATATATTTT. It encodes CASSLRQGPGNTIYF.

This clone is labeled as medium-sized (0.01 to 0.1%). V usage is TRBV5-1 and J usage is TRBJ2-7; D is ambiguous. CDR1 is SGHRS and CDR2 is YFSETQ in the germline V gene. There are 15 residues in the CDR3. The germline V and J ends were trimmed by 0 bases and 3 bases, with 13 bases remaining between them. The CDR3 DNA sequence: TGCGCCAGCAGCTTGGAGGCCGGTTTAAGCTACGAGCAGTACTTC. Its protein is CASSLEAGLSYEQYF.

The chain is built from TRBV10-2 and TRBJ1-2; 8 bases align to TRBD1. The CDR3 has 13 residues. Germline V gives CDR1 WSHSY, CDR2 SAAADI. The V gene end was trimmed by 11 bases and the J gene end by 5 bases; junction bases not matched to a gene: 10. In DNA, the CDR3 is TGCGCCGGCCGGGACAGGACCCTTTATGGCTACACCTTC. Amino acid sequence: CAGRDRTLYGYTF.

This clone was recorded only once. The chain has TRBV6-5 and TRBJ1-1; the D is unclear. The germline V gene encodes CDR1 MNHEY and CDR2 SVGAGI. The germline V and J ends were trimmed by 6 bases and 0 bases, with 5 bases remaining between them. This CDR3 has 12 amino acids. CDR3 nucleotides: TGTGCCAGCAGAGGGATGAACACTGAAGCTTTCTTT. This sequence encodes CASRGMNTEAFF.

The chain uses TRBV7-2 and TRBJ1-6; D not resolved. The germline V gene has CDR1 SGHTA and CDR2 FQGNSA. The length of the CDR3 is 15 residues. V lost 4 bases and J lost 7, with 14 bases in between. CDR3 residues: CASSSGWVQNSPLHF. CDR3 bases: TGTGCCAGCAGCTCCGGGTGGGTACAAAATTCACCCCTCCACTTT.

The CDR3 DNA sequence: TGTGCCAGCTCACCTGACTTAGATACGCAGTATTTT. It encodes CASSPDLDTQYF. This chain links TRBV18 with TRBJ2-3; D gene uncertain. V dropped 3 bases and J dropped 5 bases, with 6 bases sitting between them. The CDR3 spans 12 residues. The V gene's germline CDR1 is KGHSH and CDR2 LQKENI.

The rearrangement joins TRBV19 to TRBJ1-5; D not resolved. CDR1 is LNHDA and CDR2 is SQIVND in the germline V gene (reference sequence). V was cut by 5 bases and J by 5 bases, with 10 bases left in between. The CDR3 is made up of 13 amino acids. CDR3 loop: CASSEGRDQPQHF. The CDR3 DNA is TGTGCCAGTAGTGAGGGCCGAGATCAGCCCCAGCATTTT.

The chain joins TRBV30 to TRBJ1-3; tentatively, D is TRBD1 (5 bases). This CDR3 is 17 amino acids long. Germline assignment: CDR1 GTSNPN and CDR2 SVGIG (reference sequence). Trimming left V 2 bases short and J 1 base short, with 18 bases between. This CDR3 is CAWSSWGAEYSGNTIYF. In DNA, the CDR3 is TGTGCCTGGAGTAGTTGGGGCGCTGAATATTCTGGAAACACCATATATTTT.

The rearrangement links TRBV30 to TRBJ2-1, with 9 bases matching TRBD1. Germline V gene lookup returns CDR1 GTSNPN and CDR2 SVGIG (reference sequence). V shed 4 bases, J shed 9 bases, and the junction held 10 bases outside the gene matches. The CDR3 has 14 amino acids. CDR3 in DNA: TGTGCCTGGAAAGGATGGACAGGGGATGTTGAGCAGTTCTTC. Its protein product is CAWKGWTGDVEQFF.